This T cell receptor beta chain comes out of a study of T cell repertoires in cytomegalovirus infection. As for the study in general: Public TCR beta signatures indicated both CMV infection and matching HLA type.

Each CDR3 protein is one row after TCRdb ran MiXCR on the reads. Of 310,000 or so distinct CDR3 sequences listed, roughly 15% are singletons. This clonotype was counted many times. This clonotype was obtained from a human donor in good health (CMV status not recorded). Some clones in this sample may be carry-over from other donors' samples. Source material: PBMCs.

CDR3 region: CASSLTSGGTSSYEQYF. The CDR3 bases are TGTGCCAGCAGCTTAACTAGCGGGGGGACGAGCTCCTACGAGCAGTACTTC. This rearrangement joins TRBV7-2 to TRBJ2-7; TRBD2 agrees at 12 bases. In germline, CDR1 is SGHTA, CDR2 FQGNSA. V lost 2 bases and J lost 0; bases outside the gene matches: 5. The CDR3 runs 17 residues.